These 30 T cell receptor beta chains were all obtained from the same sample, sequenced in a study of T-cell reconstitution after alpha-beta-depleted transplantation in children. The TCRbeta library incorporated unique molecular identifiers. TCRdb redid the calling of the PCR reads with MiXCR, one entry per CDR3 protein. The table includes about 540,000 distinct CDR3 sequences, around 16% detected once. The material was PBMCs from the stem cell graft donor, obtained from the stem cell graft. These receptors came from a human donor who donated a stem cell graft to a child with acute lymphoblastic leukemia.

This clonotype has only a few counts. The chain combines TRBV5-1 with TRBJ1-1, with D tentatively TRBD1 (5 bases). Germline assignment: CDR1 SGHRS and CDR2 YFSETQ. This CDR3 region has 13 residues. V lost 4 bases, J lost 7 bases, and 14 bases lay in between. The chain's CDR3 is CASSIPGTGEAFF. The CDR3 bases are TGCGCCAGCAGCATACCCGGGACCGGTGAAGCTTTCTTT.

This clonotype has more than one count but fewer than ten. The chain has TRBV12-3 or TRBV12-4 and TRBJ2-7, with D perhaps matching TRBD1 or TRBD2 (5 bases each). Trimming shortened V by 1 base and J by 7 bases, and 17 bases separated the two germline ends. This CDR3 region has 15 residues. CDR3 amino acids: CASSLGGIAFAEQYF. The CDR3 bases are TGTGCCAGCAGTTTAGGGGGGATAGCCTTCGCGGAGCAGTACTTC.

This clonotype has just a few counts. This chain links TRBV2 with TRBJ2-3; D gene uncertain. This CDR3 spans 15 amino acids. V dropped 6 bases and J dropped 2 bases, with 15 bases sitting between them. In germline, CDR1 is SNHLY, CDR2 FYNNEI. The DNA for the CDR3 is TGTGCCAGCAGGGGCAACAGAGAACTCACAGATACGCAGTATTTT. It specifies CASRGNRELTDTQYF. Combining the CDR3 with reference TRBV2 and TRBJ2-3 gives the whole variable domain EPEVTQTPSHQVTQMGQEVILRCVPISNHLYFYWYRQILGQKVEFLVSFYNNEISEKSEIFDDQFSVERPDGSNFTLKIRSTKLEDSAMYFCASRGNRELTDTQYFGPGTRLTVL.

This clonotype has only a few counts. The gene calls are TRBV12-3 or TRBV12-4 and TRBJ1-5; D remains ambiguous. Deletions cut 5 bases from V and 0 bases from J, with 11 bases between. This CDR3 region has 15 residues. The CDR3 protein is CASSPGDYSNQPQHF. The CDR3 nucleotides are TGTGCCAGCAGTCCCGGTGACTATAGCAATCAGCCCCAGCATTTT.

This sequence joins TRBV19 and TRBJ2-2; the D gene is possibly TRBD1 (6 bases). The V end was cut by 7 bases, the J end by 7 bases, with 13 bases between. Germline V gives CDR1 LNHDA, CDR2 SQIVND (reference sequence). CDR3 length: 13 residues. CDR3 region: CASTDQGIGELFF. The CDR3 nucleotides read TGTGCCAGTACTGACCAGGGGATCGGGGAGCTGTTTTTT.

The chain has TRBV29-1 and TRBJ2-7, with D tentatively TRBD1 (6 bases). Germline V gene data show CDR1 as SQVTM and CDR2 as ANQGSEA. The CDR3 spans 12 residues. V shed 7 bases and J shed 5 bases, with 15 bases lying between them. For the CDR3, the DNA is TGCAGCGCCGGTACAGGGACGAACGAGCAGTACTTC. This sequence encodes CSAGTGTNEQYF.

The rearrangement joins TRBV12-3 or TRBV12-4 to TRBJ2-1, with D possibly being TRBD1 (6 bases). The CDR3 covers 14 residues. The V and J ends lost 6 bases and 2 bases respectively, with 11 bases between them. The CDR3 here is CASRYRAPYNEQFF. The CDR3 DNA is TGTGCCAGCAGATACAGGGCCCCCTACAATGAGCAGTTCTTC.

The chain is built from TRBV12-3 or TRBV12-4 and TRBJ2-6; D is undetermined. The CDR3 runs to 15 residues. V was cut by 5 bases and J by 4 bases, with 12 bases left in between. CDR3 nucleotides: TGTGCCAGCAGTCCTTTAGGGTTCGGGGCCAACGTCCTGACTTTC. Protein sequence: CASSPLGFGANVLTF.

The chain recombines TRBV6-5 with TRBJ2-1; 7 nucleotides match TRBD2. Per germline, CDR1 MNHEY and CDR2 SVGAGI. V shed 0 bases, J shed 7 bases, and the junction held 0 bases outside the gene matches. This CDR3 contains 13 residues. Written as DNA, the CDR3 is TGTGCCAGCAGTTACTCTAGCGGGAATGAGCAGTTCTTC. Its protein is CASSYSSGNEQFF.

The chain joins TRBV12-3 or TRBV12-4 to TRBJ1-1; D possibly corresponds to TRBD1 (6 bases). The V gene lost 4 bases and the J gene lost 2 bases, with 17 bases spanning the gap. CDR3 size: 16 residues. The chain's CDR3 is CASSSLDRRSNTEAFF. In DNA, the CDR3 is TGTGCCAGCAGTTCCTTGGACAGAAGATCTAACACTGAAGCTTTCTTT.

The table lists this clonotype with a few counts. This chain joins TRBV9 and TRBJ2-7; the D gene is possibly TRBD1 (5 bases). V dropped 3 bases and J dropped 2 bases, with 12 bases sitting between them. CDR3 length equals 14 residues. The germline CDR1 and CDR2 sequences are SGDLS and YYNGEE. CDR3 nucleotides: TGTGCCAGCAGCGGATGGACAAATCCCTACGAGCAGTACTTC. It yields the protein CASSGWTNPYEQYF.

V gene TRBV5-1 combines with J gene TRBJ1-1; no clear D gene. V dropped 4 bases and J dropped 8 bases, with 12 bases sitting between them. Germline V gene sequence: CDR1 SGHRS, CDR2 YFSETQ. The CDR3 consists of 12 residues. CDR3 nucleotides: TGCGCCAGCAGCGTGAACATGGCAGAAGCTTTCTTT. Amino acids: CASSVNMAEAFF.

The rearrangement uses TRBV15 and TRBJ2-1; D might be TRBD1 (6 bases). The V end lost 5 bases, the J end lost 2 bases, and 10 bases lay between the germline ends. Germline V gene lookup returns CDR1 LNHNV and CDR2 YYDKDF (reference sequence). This CDR3 is 14 amino acids long. CDR3 in DNA: TGTGCCACCAGCGGATGGGACACCTACAATGAGCAGTTCTTC. It is translated as CATSGWDTYNEQFF.

The rearrangement uses TRBV6-1 and TRBJ2-7, with D perhaps matching TRBD2 (6 bases). The CDR3 sequence is 13 residues long. Between the trimmed V and J ends, which lost 6 bases and 2 bases, there was a span of 11 bases. The germline V gene encodes CDR1 MNHNS and CDR2 SASEGT. CDR3 sequence reads: CASRRDGAYEQYF. In nucleotides, the CDR3 is TGTGCCAGCAGGCGGGACGGAGCCTACGAGCAGTACTTC.

The CDR3: CASSLIAGVSDEQFF. The DNA for the CDR3 is TGTGCCAGCAGCTTAATAGCGGGAGTTAGTGATGAGCAGTTCTTC. V usage is TRBV7-3 and J usage is TRBJ2-1; TRBD2 matches at 9 bases. The germline gives CDR1 SGHTA, CDR2 FQGTGA. The CDR3 spans 15 residues. After removal of 1 base from V and 8 bases from J, the junction contained 6 bases not matched to a gene.

This clonotype was seen repeatedly, ten times or more. This chain joins TRBV5-1 and TRBJ2-1; weak D call: TRBD2 (6 bases). Trimming shortened V by 4 bases and J by 4 bases, and 9 bases separated the two germline ends. The V gene's germline CDR1 is SGHRS and CDR2 YFSETQ. The CDR3 runs to 13 residues. The DNA of the CDR3 is TGCGCCAGCAGCATCGGACTATACAATGAGCAGTTCTTC. It encodes CASSIGLYNEQFF.

This clonotype occurred a few times. V is TRBV2 and J is TRBJ1-2; possible D gene TRBD1, 6 bases. The CDR3 runs 13 residues. Trimming removed 2 bases from V and 8 bases from J, with 12 bases in between. Germline V gives CDR1 SNHLY, CDR2 FYNNEI. The CDR3: CASSERGGWGYTF. The CDR3 coding sequence is TGTGCCAGCAGTGAAAGGGGGGGCTGGGGCTACACCTTC.

This clonotype was recorded a few times. The chain joins TRBV11-2 to TRBJ2-1; 7 bases are a match to TRBD2. The germline V gene encodes CDR1 SGHAT and CDR2 FQNNGV. The CDR3 runs to 16 residues. Trimming cost V 5 bases and J 3 bases; bases outside gene matches: 10. CDR3 DNA: TGTGCCAGCAGCCCATTTAGCCTAGCGGACTACAATGAGCAGTTCTTC. It translates to CASSPFSLADYNEQFF. Drawing the rest from reference TRBV11-2 and TRBJ2-1, the complete variable domain is EAGVAQSPRYKIIEKRQSVAFWCNPISGHATLYWYQQILGQGPKLLIQFQNNGVVDDSQLPKDRFSAERLKGVDSTLKIQPAKLEDSAVYLCASSPFSLADYNEQFFGPGTRLTVL.

This clonotype was seen only a few times. The genes are TRBV2 and TRBJ2-3; D is perhaps TRBD1 or TRBD2 (5 bases each). The V gene lost 6 bases and the J gene lost 3 bases, with 16 bases spanning the gap. This CDR3 comprises 15 residues. Per the germline V gene, CDR1 is SNHLY and CDR2 is FYNNEI. This CDR3 reads CASRRAVRDTDTQYF. The CDR3 bases are TGTGCCAGCAGGAGGGCAGTCAGGGATACAGATACGCAGTATTTT.

The chain links TRBV30 to TRBJ2-3; D call uncertain. V gave up 3 bases and J gave up 3 bases, with 13 bases separating them. The CDR3 loop spans 14 amino acids. Germline CDR1 reads GTSNPN; CDR2 reads SVGIG (reference sequence). The CDR3 loop reads CAWSSDGRTDTQYF. In nucleotides, the CDR3 is TGTGCCTGGAGCTCTGACGGGCGGACAGATACGCAGTATTTT.

The gene calls are TRBV6-5 and TRBJ2-1; the match to TRBD1 covers 8 bases. CDR1 and CDR2 (germline): MNHEY, SVGAGI. The CDR3 loop spans 16 amino acids. V lost 2 bases to trimming and J lost 7 bases; unmatched junction nucleotides: 10. This CDR3 reads CASSYHQTGDRNEQFF. The CDR3 DNA sequence: TGTGCCAGCAGTTACCATCAGACAGGGGATCGTAATGAGCAGTTCTTC.

This sequence joins TRBV7-9 and TRBJ2-1; D call uncertain. The CDR3 extends over 12 amino acids. Germline CDR1 SEHNR, CDR2 FQNEAQ (reference sequence). V gave up 0 bases and J gave up 9 bases, with 6 bases separating them. The CDR3 protein is CASSLARSEQFF. The CDR3, as DNA: TGTGCCAGCAGCTTAGCAAGGAGTGAGCAGTTCTTC.

This chain joins TRBV20-1 and TRBJ1-1; D gene uncertain. Per germline, CDR1 DFQATT and CDR2 SNEGSKA (reference sequence). The germline V and J ends were trimmed by 5 bases and 5 bases, with 15 bases remaining between them. This CDR3 is 13 amino acids long. This CDR3 is CSARGPLGTEAFF. The CDR3, as DNA: TGCAGTGCTCGTGGACCGCTTGGGACTGAAGCTTTCTTT.

J is TRBJ2-1 and V is TRBV27; the D is unclear. In germline, CDR1 is MNHEY, CDR2 SMNVEV (reference sequence). There are 16 residues in the CDR3. Trimming pared 1 base from V and 0 bases from J, leaving 10 bases between. The CDR3 reads CASSLYQLSSYNEQFF. The DNA for the CDR3 is TGTGCCAGCAGTTTATATCAGCTAAGCTCCTACAATGAGCAGTTCTTC.

The chain joins TRBV20-1 to TRBJ2-2; TRBD2 matches 8 bases. The CDR3 runs 15 residues. Germline-derived CDR1 and CDR2 are DFQATT and SNEGSKA (reference sequence). The trim removed 0 bases at V and 6 bases at J, leaving 6 bases unmatched. The CDR3 spells CSARDTAGVAGELFF. CDR3 DNA sequence: TGCAGTGCTAGAGATACAGCGGGAGTGGCCGGGGAGCTGTTTTTT.

The chain carries TRBV7-6 and TRBJ2-3, with D maybe TRBD1 (5 bases). V was trimmed by 5 bases and J by 0 bases, leaving 15 bases between them. The CDR3 covers 16 residues. Germline CDR1 is SGHVS and CDR2 is FNYEAQ. CDR3 nucleotide sequence: TGTGCCAGCAGCCTCCAAGGGGTAACTAGCACAGATACGCAGTATTTT. This gives the protein CASSLQGVTSTDTQYF.

This clonotype was detected a few times. V is TRBV6-2 or TRBV6-3 and J is TRBJ1-4; no clear D gene. The germline V gene encodes CDR1 MNHEY and CDR2 SVGEGT. The germline V and J ends were trimmed by 7 bases and 5 bases, with 11 bases remaining between them. The CDR3 has 13 amino acids. The DNA of the CDR3 is TGTGCCAGCAACAAGCGGGCGAATGAAAAACTGTTTTTT. It encodes CASNKRANEKLFF.

This clonotype turned up a few times. The genes are TRBV5-1 and TRBJ2-5, with 7 bases lining up with TRBD2. The CDR3 has 14 amino acids. Germline trimming cut 0 bases from V and 3 bases from J; bases unmatched to any gene: 2. Germline values: CDR1 SGHRS, CDR2 YFSETQ. Here the CDR3 DNA reads TGCGCCAGCAGCTTGGCCAGCGGGAAAGAGACCCAGTACTTC. It specifies CASSLASGKETQYF.

This chain joins TRBV27 and TRBJ2-1; D uncertain. Trimming took 11 bases from V and 5 from J, leaving 16 bases between them. The CDR3 covers 13 residues. Looked up from germline, CDR1 is MNHEY and CDR2 is SMNVEV (reference sequence). The CDR3 bases are TGTGCCTGCCGGTCTACCATGGACAATGAGCAGTTCTTC. It translates to CACRSTMDNEQFF.

The V and J genes are TRBV15 and TRBJ2-5; D unresolved. Trimming stripped 0 bases from V and 5 bases from J, with 7 bases between. Germline V gene sequence: CDR1 LNHNV, CDR2 YYDKDF (reference sequence). This CDR3 is built from 13 residues. The CDR3 here is CATSRDIGETQYF. The CDR3 DNA reads as TGTGCCACCAGCAGAGATATCGGCGAGACCCAGTACTTC.